This TCR beta chain was observed in a study of vaccination and CD4 T cells after COVID-19. In the study overall: Post-COVID draws followed diagnosis by a median around 92 days (range 35 to 161).

Researchers used the Oncomine TCR Beta short-read assay to sequence DNA from cultured CD4+ T cells. Each CDR3 protein is one row after TCRdb ran MiXCR on the PCR reads. The data show fewer than 18,000 distinct CDR3 sequences, around 56% seen once. The V gene lost 2 bases and the J gene lost 3 bases, with 10 bases spanning the gap. The CDR3 has 13 amino acids. Germline values: CDR1 SQVTM, CDR2 ANQGSEA. Treatment: roughly ten-day PBMC culture with coronavirus spike peptide pools or control peptides (ViraFEST assay). ViraFEST used peptide pools to expand antigen-specific T cells and subsequently sequenced their TCRs. As for this clonotype: Antigen unknown.

The chain uses TRBV29-1 and TRBJ1-1; no clear D. Sequenced material: CD4+ T cells from blood, cultured in vitro. This TCR came from a human donor who had recovered from COVID-19. CDR3 region: CSVELERDTEAFF. The CDR3 bases are TGCAGCGTTGAACTCGAAAGGGACACTGAAGCTTTCTTT.